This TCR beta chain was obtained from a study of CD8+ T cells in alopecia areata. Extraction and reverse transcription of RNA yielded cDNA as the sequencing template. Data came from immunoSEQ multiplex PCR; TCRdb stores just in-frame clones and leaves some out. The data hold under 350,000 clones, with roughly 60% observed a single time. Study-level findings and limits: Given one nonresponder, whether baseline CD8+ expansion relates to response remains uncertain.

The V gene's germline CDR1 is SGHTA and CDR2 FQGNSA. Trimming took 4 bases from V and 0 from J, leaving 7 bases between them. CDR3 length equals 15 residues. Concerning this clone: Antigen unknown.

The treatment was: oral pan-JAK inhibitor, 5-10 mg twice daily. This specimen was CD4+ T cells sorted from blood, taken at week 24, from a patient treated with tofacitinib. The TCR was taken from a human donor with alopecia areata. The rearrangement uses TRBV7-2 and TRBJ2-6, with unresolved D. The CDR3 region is CASSSSDSGANVLTF. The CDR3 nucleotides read TGTGCCAGCAGCTCATCCGACTCTGGGGCCAACGTCCTGACTTTC.